In its sample, the clone carrying this TCR beta chain was seen a few times. PCR was performed a second time for about 7 to 12 cycles using a sample-barcoded 5' primer and a J-beta primer mix. Every single cDNA molecule received a tag from a template-switch adaptor with 12 random nucleotides. TCRdb passed the 5' RACE reads through MiXCR, listing each CDR3 protein once. Here the sample spans about 720,000 distinct CDR3 sequences, 22% being singletons. The sample belongs to a study of blood T cells in healthy people across ages. Trimming left V 5 bases short and J 7 bases short, with 11 bases between. The germline gives CDR1 KGHDR, CDR2 SFDVKD. The CDR3 runs to 14 residues.

This chain links TRBV24-1 with TRBJ1-6; D ambiguous. The sequence derives from a man between 65 and 85 years old in good health. Sample: blood. DNA of the CDR3: TGTGCCACCAGTGCTCGACTGATAAATTCACCCCTCCACTTT. It yields the protein CATSARLINSPLHF.